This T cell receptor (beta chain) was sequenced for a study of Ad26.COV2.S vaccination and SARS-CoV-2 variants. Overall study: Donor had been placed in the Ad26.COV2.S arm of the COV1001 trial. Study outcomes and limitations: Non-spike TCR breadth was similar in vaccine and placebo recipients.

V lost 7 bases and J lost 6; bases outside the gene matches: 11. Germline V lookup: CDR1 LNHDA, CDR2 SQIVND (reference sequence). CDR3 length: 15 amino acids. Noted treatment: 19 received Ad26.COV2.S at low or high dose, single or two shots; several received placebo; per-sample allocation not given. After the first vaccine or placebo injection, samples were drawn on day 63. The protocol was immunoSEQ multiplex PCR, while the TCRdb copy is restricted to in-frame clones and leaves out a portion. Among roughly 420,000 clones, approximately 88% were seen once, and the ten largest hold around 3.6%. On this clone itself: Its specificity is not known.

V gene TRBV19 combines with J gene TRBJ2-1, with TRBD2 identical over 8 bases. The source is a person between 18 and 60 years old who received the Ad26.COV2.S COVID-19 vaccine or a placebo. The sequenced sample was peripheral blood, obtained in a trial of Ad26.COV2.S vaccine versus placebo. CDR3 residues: CASTSGTRGANEQFF. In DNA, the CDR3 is TGTGCCAGTACCTCCGGGACTAGAGGGGCCAATGAGCAGTTCTTC.